This T cell receptor (beta chain) was identified in a study of shared clonotypes between healthy human individuals. Germline CDR1 reads KGHSH; CDR2 reads LQKENI. CDR3 size: 15 residues. Trimming cost V 0 bases and J 3 bases, with 8 bases left between them. Assay used: immunoSEQ multiplex PCR; TCRdb lists only in-frame clones, some missing. The table has 2 million to 3 million clones, around 90% seen once; the top ten hold over 0.12%. The origin of this receptor is a man aged 18 to 30 in good health. This rearrangement joins TRBV18 to TRBJ1-4; D uncertain. The sequenced sample consisted of naive CD4+ T cells sorted from blood. The subset is: CD45RA+ positively selected. The CDR3 DNA follows: TGTGCCAGCTCACCACCGAGCCAGCCTAATGAAAAACTGTTTTTT. Encoded protein: CASSPPSQPNEKLFF.